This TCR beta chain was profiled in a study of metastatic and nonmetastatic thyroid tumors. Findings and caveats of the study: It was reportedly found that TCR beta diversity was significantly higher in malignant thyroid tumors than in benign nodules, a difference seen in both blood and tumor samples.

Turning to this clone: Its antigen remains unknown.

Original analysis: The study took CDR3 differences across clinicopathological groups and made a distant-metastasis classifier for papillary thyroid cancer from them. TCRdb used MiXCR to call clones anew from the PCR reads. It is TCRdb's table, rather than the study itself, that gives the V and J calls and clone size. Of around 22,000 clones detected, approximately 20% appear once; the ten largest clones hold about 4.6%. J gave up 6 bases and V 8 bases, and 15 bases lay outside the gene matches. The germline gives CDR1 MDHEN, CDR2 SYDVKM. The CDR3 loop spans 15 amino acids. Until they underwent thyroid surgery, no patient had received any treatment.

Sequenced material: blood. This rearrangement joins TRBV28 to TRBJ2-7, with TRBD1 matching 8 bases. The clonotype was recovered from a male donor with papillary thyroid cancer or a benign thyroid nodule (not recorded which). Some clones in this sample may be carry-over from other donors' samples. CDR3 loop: CASQLQGAGTREQYF. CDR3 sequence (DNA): TGTGCCAGCCAACTCCAGGGGGCCGGTACCCGCGAGCAGTACTTC.